This T cell receptor (beta chain) is drawn from a study of cytomegalovirus exposure and HLA in healthy donors. Across the study: As an earlier analysis found, 180 million or so T cells yielded about 120 million unique TCR beta sequences. Whole-study findings and limits: Based on reports, TCR beta sequences accurately predicted HLA-A and HLA-B alleles for most subjects. Using a false discovery rate of 0.05, a later analysis showed that approximately 17,000 TCR beta sequences were associated with HLA alleles.

Comment on this clone: Its antigen remains unidentified.

PCR employed 60 Vbeta and 13 Jbeta primers. Generated by immunoSEQ multiplex PCR, the TCRdb table keeps only in-frame clones and is missing some. The sample consists of around 190,000 clones, around 88% of them appearing once. Sequencing was carried out using PBMCs. This clonotype was obtained from a man in his forties or fifties in good health and CMV-seropositive.

CDR3 region: CASSRNRGAKSYEQYF. The CDR3, as DNA: TGTGCCAGCAGCCGTAACCGTGGGGCAAAAAGTTACGAGCAGTACTTC. V gene TRBV7-2 combines with J gene TRBJ2-7, with D tentatively TRBD1 (5 bases). This CDR3 spans 16 amino acids. In germline, CDR1 is SGHTA, CDR2 FQGNSA. V was cut by 5 bases and J by 4 bases, with 21 bases left in between.